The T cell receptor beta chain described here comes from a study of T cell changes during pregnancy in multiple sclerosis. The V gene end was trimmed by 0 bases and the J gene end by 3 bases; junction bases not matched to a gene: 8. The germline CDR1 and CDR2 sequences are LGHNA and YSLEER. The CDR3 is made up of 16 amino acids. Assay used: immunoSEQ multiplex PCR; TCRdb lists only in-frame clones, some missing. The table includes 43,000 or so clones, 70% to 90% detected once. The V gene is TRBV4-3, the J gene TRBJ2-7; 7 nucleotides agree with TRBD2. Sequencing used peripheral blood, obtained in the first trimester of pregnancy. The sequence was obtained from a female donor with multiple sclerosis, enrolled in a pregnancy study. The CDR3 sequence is CASSQDLGGLGYEQYF. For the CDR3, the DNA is TGCGCCAGCAGCCAAGATCTGGGGGGGTTGGGCTACGAGCAGTACTTC.